The source of this T cell receptor beta chain is a study of cytomegalovirus exposure and HLA in healthy donors. Amplification used 60 Vbeta primers and 13 Jbeta primers. The assay was immunoSEQ multiplex PCR, and TCRdb's table has in-frame clones only and misses some. The ten top clones account for around 3.3%, within a sample of 30,000 to 35,000 clones. The CDR3 is 14 amino acids. Trimming shortened V by 6 bases and J by 4 bases, and 13 bases separated the two germline ends. Per the germline V gene, CDR1 is SEHNR and CDR2 is FQNEAQ (reference sequence). The chain combines TRBV7-9 with TRBJ1-5; D may be TRBD1 (5 bases). This TCR was sampled from a middle-aged woman in good health and CMV-seropositive. Sequencing used PBMCs. In DNA form, the CDR3 reads TGTGCCAGCAGTCACCGCGGGGGGAATCAGCCCCAGCATTTT. Translation: CASSHRGGNQPQHF. Variable domain in full (rest from reference TRBV7-9 and TRBJ1-5): DTGVSQNPRHKITKRGQNVTFRCDPISEHNRLYWYRQTLGQGPEFLTYFQNEAQLEKSRLLSDRFSAERPKGSFSTLEIQRTEQGDSAMYLCASSHRGGNQPQHFGDGTRLSIL.